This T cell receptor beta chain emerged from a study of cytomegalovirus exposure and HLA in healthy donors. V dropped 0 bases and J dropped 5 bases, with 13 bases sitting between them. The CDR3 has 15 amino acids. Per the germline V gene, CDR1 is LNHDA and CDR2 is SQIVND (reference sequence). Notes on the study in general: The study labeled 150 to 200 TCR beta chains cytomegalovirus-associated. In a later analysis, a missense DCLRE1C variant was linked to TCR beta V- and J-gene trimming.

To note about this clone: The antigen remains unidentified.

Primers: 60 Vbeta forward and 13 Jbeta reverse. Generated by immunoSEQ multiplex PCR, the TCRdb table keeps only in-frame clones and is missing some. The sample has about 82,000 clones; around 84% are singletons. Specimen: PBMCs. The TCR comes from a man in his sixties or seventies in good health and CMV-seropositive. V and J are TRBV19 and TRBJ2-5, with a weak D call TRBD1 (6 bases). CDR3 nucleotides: TGTGCCAGTAGTATAGATCAGACGAGGGGGGAGACCCAGTACTTC. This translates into CASSIDQTRGETQYF.